This T cell receptor (beta chain) was documented in a study of blood T cell repertoires in COVID-19. At the level of the study: Sites across the United States, Italy and Spain contributed samples from acute and convalescent COVID-19.

Methods used by the authors: Reference gene primer amplification yielded estimated nucleated cell counts. Sequencing used immunoSEQ multiplex PCR; TCRdb keeps in-frame clones, though not all of them. V and J calls plus clone size are reproduced from that table; the DNA served to infer D and trimming. The sample has 150,000 to 200,000 clones; 80% to 90% are singletons. The length of the CDR3 is 14 residues. V lost 6 bases and J lost 7, with 15 bases in between. From germline, CDR1 is LNHDA and CDR2 SQIVND (reference sequence). V gene TRBV19 combines with J gene TRBJ1-4, with D possibly TRBD1 on 5 matching bases. This TCR came from a man aged 50-59 years with active or convalescent COVID-19. What was sequenced was peripheral blood. In nucleotides, the CDR3 is TGTGCCAGTAGCCGGACAATGCGGAGTGAAAAACTGTTTTTT. The encoded protein is CASSRTMRSEKLFF.